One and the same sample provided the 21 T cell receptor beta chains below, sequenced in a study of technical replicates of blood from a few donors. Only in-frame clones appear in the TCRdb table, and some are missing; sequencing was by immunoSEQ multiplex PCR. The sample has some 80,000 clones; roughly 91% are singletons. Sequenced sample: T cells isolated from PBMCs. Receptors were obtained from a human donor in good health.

The CDR3 DNA reads TGTGCCACCAGCAGAGAAAACAGCTACGAGCAGTACTTC. Encoded protein: CATSRENSYEQYF. The rearrangement links TRBV15 to TRBJ2-7; the D is unclear. The CDR3 totals 13 residues. Germline V CDR1 and CDR2: LNHNV, YYDKDF (reference sequence). Trimming cost V 0 bases and J 3 bases, with 6 bases left between them.

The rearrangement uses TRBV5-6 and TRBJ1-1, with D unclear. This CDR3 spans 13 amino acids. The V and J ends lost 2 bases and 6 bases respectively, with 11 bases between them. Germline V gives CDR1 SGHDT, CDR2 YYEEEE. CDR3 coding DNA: TGTGCCAGCAGCTTCTCGGGAAGCGCTGAAGCTTTCTTT. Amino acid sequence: CASSFSGSAEAFF. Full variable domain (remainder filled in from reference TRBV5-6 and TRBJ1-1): DAGVTQSPTHLIKTRGQQVTLRCSPKSGHDTVSWYQQALGQGPQFIFQYYEEEERQRGNFPDRFSGHQFPNYSSELNVNALLLGDSALYLCASSFSGSAEAFFGQGTRLTVV.

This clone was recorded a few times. This CDR3 is CSAPGAEAFF. In DNA form, the CDR3 reads TGCAGTGCCCCCGGGGCTGAAGCTTTCTTT. The chain joins TRBV20-1 to TRBJ1-1, with D uncertain. CDR1 and CDR2 from the germline V gene are DFQATT and SNEGSKA (reference sequence). V was cut by 6 bases and J by 6 bases, with 8 bases left in between. The CDR3 spans 10 residues.

The CDR3 DNA follows: TGCAGTGCCCCGGGCCTCTCCGGGACTTTCTTT. Translated, it gives CSAPGLSGTFF. The chain carries TRBV20-1 and TRBJ1-1; D is undetermined. Germline CDR1 reads DFQATT; CDR2 reads SNEGSKA (reference sequence). The CDR3 loop spans 11 amino acids. V was shortened by 6 bases and J by 12 bases, with 17 bases between the two germline ends.

CDR3 sequence (DNA): TGTGCCAGCAGTTACGGACCGGGACTAGTGTACGAGCAGTACTTC. Amino acids: CASSYGPGLVYEQYF. The V and J genes are TRBV6-5 and TRBJ2-7; 8 nucleotides agree with TRBD2. This CDR3 comprises 15 residues. J was trimmed by 4 bases and V by 2 bases; bases with no gene match: 7. Germline-derived CDR1 and CDR2 are MNHEY and SVGAGI.

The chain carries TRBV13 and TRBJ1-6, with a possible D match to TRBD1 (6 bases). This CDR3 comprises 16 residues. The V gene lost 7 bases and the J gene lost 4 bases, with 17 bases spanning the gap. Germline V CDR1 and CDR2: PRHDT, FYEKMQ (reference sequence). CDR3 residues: CASTEATGSYNSPLHF. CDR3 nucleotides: TGTGCCAGCACCGAAGCAACAGGGTCTTATAATTCACCCCTCCACTTT.

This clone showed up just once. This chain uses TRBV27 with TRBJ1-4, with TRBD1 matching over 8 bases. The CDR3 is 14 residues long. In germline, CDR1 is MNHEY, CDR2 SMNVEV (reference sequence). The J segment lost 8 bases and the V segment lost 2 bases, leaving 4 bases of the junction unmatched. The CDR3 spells CASSLTGGGEKLFF. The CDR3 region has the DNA TGTGCCAGCAGTTTAACAGGGGGGGGAGAAAAACTGTTTTTT.

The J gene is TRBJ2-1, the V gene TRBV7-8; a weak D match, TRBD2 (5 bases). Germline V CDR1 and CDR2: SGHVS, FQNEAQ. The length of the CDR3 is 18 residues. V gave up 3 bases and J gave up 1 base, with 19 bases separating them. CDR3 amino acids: CASSFPSGSGLSYNEQFF. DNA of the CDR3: TGTGCCAGCAGCTTCCCGTCGGGTTCTGGACTTTCCTACAATGAGCAGTTCTTC.

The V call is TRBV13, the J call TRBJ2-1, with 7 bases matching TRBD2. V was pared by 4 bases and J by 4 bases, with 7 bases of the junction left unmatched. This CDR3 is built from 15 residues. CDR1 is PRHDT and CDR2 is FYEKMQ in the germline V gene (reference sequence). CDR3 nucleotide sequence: TGTGCCAGCAGCTCCGGGACTACCCTATACAATGAGCAGTTCTTC. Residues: CASSSGTTLYNEQFF. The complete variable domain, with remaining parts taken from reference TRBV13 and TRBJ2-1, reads AAGVIQSPRHLIKEKRETATLKCYPIPRHDTVYWYQQGPGQDPQFLISFYEKMQSDKGSIPDRFSAQQFSDYHSELNMSSLELGDSALYFCASSSGTTLYNEQFFGPGTRLTVL.

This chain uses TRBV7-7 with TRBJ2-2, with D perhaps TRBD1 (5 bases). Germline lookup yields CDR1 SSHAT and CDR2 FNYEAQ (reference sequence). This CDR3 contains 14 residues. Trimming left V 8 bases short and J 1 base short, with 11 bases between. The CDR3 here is CASQGLGNTGELFF. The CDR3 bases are TGTGCCAGCCAGGGCCTAGGGAACACCGGGGAGCTGTTTTTT. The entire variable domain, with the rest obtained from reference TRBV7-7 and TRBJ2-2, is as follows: GAGVSQSPRYKVTKRGQDVTLRCDPISSHATLYWYQQALGQGPEFLTYFNYEAQPDKSGLPSDRFSAERPEGSISTLTIQRTEQRDSAMYRCASQGLGNTGELFFGEGSRLTVL.

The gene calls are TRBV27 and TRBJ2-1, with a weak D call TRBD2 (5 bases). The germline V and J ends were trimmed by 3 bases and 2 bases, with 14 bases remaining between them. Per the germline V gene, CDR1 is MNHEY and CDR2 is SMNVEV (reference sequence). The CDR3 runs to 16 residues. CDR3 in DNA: TGTGCCAGCAGTTTTTTCGAAGCGGTCCCCTACAATGAGCAGTTCTTC. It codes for CASSFFEAVPYNEQFF.

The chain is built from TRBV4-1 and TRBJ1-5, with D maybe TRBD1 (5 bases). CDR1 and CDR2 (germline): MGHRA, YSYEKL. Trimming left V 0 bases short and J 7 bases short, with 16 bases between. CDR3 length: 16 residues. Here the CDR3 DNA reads TGCGCCAGCAGCCAAGAAGGGGCCTCGATGGTCCAGCCCCAGCATTTT. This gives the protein CASSQEGASMVQPQHF.

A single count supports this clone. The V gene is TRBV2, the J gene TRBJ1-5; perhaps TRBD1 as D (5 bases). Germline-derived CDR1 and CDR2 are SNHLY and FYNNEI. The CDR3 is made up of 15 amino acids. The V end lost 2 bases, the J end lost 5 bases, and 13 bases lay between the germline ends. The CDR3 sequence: CASSELGGRYQPQHF. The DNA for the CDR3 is TGTGCCAGCAGTGAATTGGGGGGGAGGTATCAGCCCCAGCATTTT.

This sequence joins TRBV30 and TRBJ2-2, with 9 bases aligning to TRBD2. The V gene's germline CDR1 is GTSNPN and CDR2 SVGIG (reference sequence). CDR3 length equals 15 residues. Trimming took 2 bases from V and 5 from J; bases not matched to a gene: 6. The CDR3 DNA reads TGTGCCTGGAGTAAGCCTAGCGGGACGACCGGGGAGCTGTTTTTT. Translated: CAWSKPSGTTGELFF.

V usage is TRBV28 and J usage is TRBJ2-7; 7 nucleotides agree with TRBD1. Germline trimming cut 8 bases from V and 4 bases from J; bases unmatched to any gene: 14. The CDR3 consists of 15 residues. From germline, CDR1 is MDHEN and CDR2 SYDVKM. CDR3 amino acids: CASLIPGQTLYEQYF. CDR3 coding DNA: TGTGCCAGCCTAATACCGGGACAGACCCTTTACGAGCAGTACTTC.

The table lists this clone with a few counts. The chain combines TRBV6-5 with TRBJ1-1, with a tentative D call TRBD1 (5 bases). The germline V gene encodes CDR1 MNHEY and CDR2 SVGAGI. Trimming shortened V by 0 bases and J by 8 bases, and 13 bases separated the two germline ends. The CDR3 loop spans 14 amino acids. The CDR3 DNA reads TGTGCCAGCAGTTACTCGAGTCAGGGAGGCGAAGCTTTCTTT. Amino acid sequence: CASSYSSQGGEAFF.

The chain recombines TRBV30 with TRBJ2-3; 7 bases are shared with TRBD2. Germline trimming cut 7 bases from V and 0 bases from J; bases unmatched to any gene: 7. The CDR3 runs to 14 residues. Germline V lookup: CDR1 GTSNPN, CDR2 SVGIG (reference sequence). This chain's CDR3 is CASGSGLSTDTQYF. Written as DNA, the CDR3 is TGTGCCTCAGGTAGCGGGCTTAGCACAGATACGCAGTATTTT.

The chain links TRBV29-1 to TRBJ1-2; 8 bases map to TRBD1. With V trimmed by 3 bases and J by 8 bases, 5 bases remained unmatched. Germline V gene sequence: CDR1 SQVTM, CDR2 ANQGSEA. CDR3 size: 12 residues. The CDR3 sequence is CSVDRGLGGYTF. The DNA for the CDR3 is TGCAGCGTTGACAGGGGGCTAGGAGGCTACACCTTC.

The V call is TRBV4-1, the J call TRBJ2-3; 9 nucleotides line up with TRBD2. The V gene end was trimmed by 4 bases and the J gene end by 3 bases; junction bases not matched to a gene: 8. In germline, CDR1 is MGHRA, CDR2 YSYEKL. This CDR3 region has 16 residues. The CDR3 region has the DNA TGCGCCAGCAGCCTTCGGATAGCGGGAGAAACAGATACGCAGTATTTT. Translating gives CASSLRIAGETDTQYF.

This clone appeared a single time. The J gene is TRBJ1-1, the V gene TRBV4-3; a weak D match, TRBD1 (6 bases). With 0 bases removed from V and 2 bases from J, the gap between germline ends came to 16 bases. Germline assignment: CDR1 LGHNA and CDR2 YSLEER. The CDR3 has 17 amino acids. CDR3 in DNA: TGCGCCAGCAGCCAAGAGCCGGGACAAATGGCCAACACTGAAGCTTTCTTT. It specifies CASSQEPGQMANTEAFF.

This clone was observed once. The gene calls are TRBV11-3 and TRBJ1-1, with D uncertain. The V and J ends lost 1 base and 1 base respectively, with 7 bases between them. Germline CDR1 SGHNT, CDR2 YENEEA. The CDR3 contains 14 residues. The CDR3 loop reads CASSLGAGNTEAFF. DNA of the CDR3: TGTGCCAGCAGCTTAGGCGCCGGGAACACTGAAGCTTTCTTT.